This is a list of T cell receptor beta chains from one sample in a study of CD8 T cells in ankylosing spondylitis. TCRdb redid the calling of the 5' RACE reads with MiXCR, one entry per CDR3 protein. The sample lists about 320,000 distinct CDR3 sequences, under 14% occurring once. Sequenced: blood, either unsorted or a sorted T cell fraction (not recorded which). These receptors were taken from a female donor with ankylosing spondylitis or in good health (not recorded which). Both conserved end residues are part of each CDR3. The D gene is left open where the match is weak. Clone size is not always given. Where it is, it says once, few, many or a class for expanded clones.

abundance: many; v_gene: TRBV12-3/TRBV12-4; d_gene: -; j_gene: TRBJ1-2; CDR3nt: TGTGCCAGCAGTTTTGGGGATTACTATGGCTACACCTTC; CDR3aa: CASSFGDYYGYTF
abundance: few; v_gene: TRBV6-1; d_gene: -; j_gene: TRBJ2-5; CDR3nt: TGTGCCAGCGGAATTGAAGAGACCCAGTACTTC; CDR3aa: CASGIEETQYF
abundance: few; v_gene: TRBV5-6; d_gene: -; j_gene: TRBJ2-7; CDR3nt: TGTGCCAGCAGCCCGGACGGCAGCTACTACGAGCAGTACTTC; CDR3aa: CASSPDGSYYEQYF
abundance: many; v_gene: TRBV9; d_gene: -; j_gene: TRBJ2-7; CDR3nt: TGTGCCAGCAGCGTGGGCGTAAGCTCCTACGAGCAGTACTTC; CDR3aa: CASSVGVSSYEQYF
abundance: -; v_gene: TRBV12-3/TRBV12-4; d_gene: TRBD2; j_gene: TRBJ2-1; CDR3nt: TGTGCCAGCAGTCTCGCGGGGGGGTATGAGCAGTTCTTC; CDR3aa: CASSLAGGYEQFF
abundance: -; v_gene: TRBV5-5; d_gene: TRBD2; j_gene: TRBJ2-1; CDR3nt: TGTGCCAGCCAGGTGACGGGGGGGCCAGGAGAGCAGTTCTTC; CDR3aa: CASQVTGGPGEQFF
abundance: few; v_gene: TRBV2; d_gene: TRBD2; j_gene: TRBJ2-3; CDR3nt: TGTGCCAGCAGTCCGAGCGGGAGTGTGGCAGATACGCAGTATTTT; CDR3aa: CASSPSGSVADTQYF
abundance: -; v_gene: TRBV12-3/TRBV12-4; d_gene: -; j_gene: TRBJ2-3; CDR3nt: TGTGCCAGCAACCTAGGGAGTCAGACGCAGTATTTT; CDR3aa: CASNLGSQTQYF
abundance: -; v_gene: TRBV7-2; d_gene: -; j_gene: TRBJ1-1; CDR3nt: TGTGCCAGCAGCTTAGCTGGAGGAAAAGCTTTCTTT; CDR3aa: CASSLAGGKAFF
abundance: many; v_gene: TRBV12-3/TRBV12-4; d_gene: TRBD2; j_gene: TRBJ2-3; CDR3nt: TGTGCCAGCAGTTTAGGAGCGGGAGGCACAGATACGCAGTATTTT; CDR3aa: CASSLGAGGTDTQYF
abundance: few; v_gene: TRBV7-2; d_gene: -; j_gene: TRBJ2-3; CDR3nt: TGTGCCAGCAGCCAAGTAGGGACTCAGAGCACAGATACGCAGTATTTT; CDR3aa: CASSQVGTQSTDTQYF
abundance: many; v_gene: TRBV20-1; d_gene: -; j_gene: TRBJ1-6; CDR3nt: TGCAGTGCTAGTAGCAGTGGCAGGCGTGACTCCTATAATTCACCCCTCCACTTT; CDR3aa: CSASSSGRRDSYNSPLHF
abundance: many; v_gene: TRBV4-1; d_gene: -; j_gene: TRBJ2-1; CDR3nt: TGCGCCAGCAGCCAAGACCACCCAAGTTACAATGAGCAGTTCTTC; CDR3aa: CASSQDHPSYNEQFF
abundance: many; v_gene: TRBV20-1; d_gene: -; j_gene: TRBJ2-7; CDR3nt: TGCAGTGCTCTCCGGTCCCAGGTCTACGAGCAGTACTTC; CDR3aa: CSALRSQVYEQYF
abundance: many; v_gene: TRBV29-1; d_gene: -; j_gene: TRBJ1-2; CDR3nt: TGCAGCGCCGGGGGGGGCCGAGGTGACTATGGCTACACCTTC; CDR3aa: CSAGGGRGDYGYTF
abundance: many; v_gene: TRBV20-1; d_gene: TRBD1; j_gene: TRBJ1-1; CDR3nt: TGCAGTGCTACAACGACAGGGACAGGGTCTGAAGCTTTCTTT; CDR3aa: CSATTTGTGSEAFF
abundance: many; v_gene: TRBV20-1; d_gene: TRBD2; j_gene: TRBJ2-7; CDR3nt: TGCAGTGCTTATCCTGTAACCGGGGGGACCTACGAGCAGTACTTC; CDR3aa: CSAYPVTGGTYEQYF
abundance: many; v_gene: TRBV12-3/TRBV12-4; d_gene: TRBD1; j_gene: TRBJ1-5; CDR3nt: TGTGCCAGCAGGAACGAAAACAGGGGACAGCCCCAGCATTTT; CDR3aa: CASRNENRGQPQHF
abundance: many; v_gene: TRBV15; d_gene: -; j_gene: TRBJ2-1; CDR3nt: TGTGCCACCAGCAGGGCCCTCGACGGGTACAATGAGCAGTTCTTC; CDR3aa: CATSRALDGYNEQFF
abundance: -; v_gene: TRBV19; d_gene: TRBD2; j_gene: TRBJ2-3; CDR3nt: TGTGCCAGTACCTCCCTAGCGGGAGCCACAGATACGCAGTATTTT; CDR3aa: CASTSLAGATDTQYF
abundance: many; v_gene: TRBV24-1; d_gene: -; j_gene: TRBJ2-6; CDR3nt: TGTGCCACCAGTGATAGAGTATCTGGGGCCAACGTCCTGACTTTC; CDR3aa: CATSDRVSGANVLTF
abundance: once; v_gene: TRBV6-1; d_gene: -; j_gene: TRBJ1-5; CDR3nt: TGTGCCACAGGCACAGGGCCCTATCAGCCCCAGCATTTT; CDR3aa: CATGTGPYQPQHF
abundance: many; v_gene: TRBV20-1; d_gene: -; j_gene: TRBJ2-3; CDR3nt: TGCAGTGCTAGAGATCGGTTCCTCCCCCGGGACTCCACAGATACGCAGTATTTT; CDR3aa: CSARDRFLPRDSTDTQYF
abundance: many; v_gene: TRBV7-8; d_gene: -; j_gene: TRBJ2-7; CDR3nt: TGTGCCAGCAGTCGACAGGCCTCCTACGAGCAGTACTTC; CDR3aa: CASSRQASYEQYF
abundance: many; v_gene: TRBV5-1; d_gene: -; j_gene: TRBJ2-2; CDR3nt: TGCGCCAGCAGCTTGTACCAGGGAAACACCGGGGAGCTGTTTTTT; CDR3aa: CASSLYQGNTGELFF
abundance: many; v_gene: TRBV5-1; d_gene: -; j_gene: TRBJ1-1; CDR3nt: TGCGCCAGCAGGTCCAGGGAGAACACTGAAGCTTTCTTT; CDR3aa: CASRSRENTEAFF
abundance: many; v_gene: TRBV27; d_gene: -; j_gene: TRBJ2-2; CDR3nt: TGTGCCAGCAGTTTCTTGCAGCTCGCGAACACCGGGGAGCTGTTTTTT; CDR3aa: CASSFLQLANTGELFF
abundance: many; v_gene: TRBV5-1; d_gene: TRBD2; j_gene: TRBJ2-1; CDR3nt: TGCGCCAGCAGCTTGGAACTAGCGGGGGGGCCTGGAAATGAGCAGTTCTTC; CDR3aa: CASSLELAGGPGNEQFF
abundance: -; v_gene: TRBV5-1; d_gene: -; j_gene: TRBJ1-1; CDR3nt: TGCGCCAGCAGCCGTGGAGGGGGCACTGAAGCTTTCTTT; CDR3aa: CASSRGGGTEAFF
abundance: many; v_gene: TRBV10-3; d_gene: TRBD1; j_gene: TRBJ2-7; CDR3nt: TGTGCCATCAGTAATACGGGACAGGCCTACGAGCAGTACTTC; CDR3aa: CAISNTGQAYEQYF
abundance: many; v_gene: TRBV9; d_gene: -; j_gene: TRBJ2-2; CDR3nt: TGTGCCAGCAGCGTAGGCGGGCCTGCGACCGGGGAGCTGTTTTTT; CDR3aa: CASSVGGPATGELFF
abundance: many; v_gene: TRBV24-1; d_gene: -; j_gene: TRBJ2-1; CDR3nt: TGTGCCACCAGTGATTTGCAAGCGGGCAGTCGATCCTACAATGAGCAGTTCTTC; CDR3aa: CATSDLQAGSRSYNEQFF
abundance: -; v_gene: TRBV20-1; d_gene: TRBD1; j_gene: TRBJ2-7; CDR3nt: TGCAGTGCTAGTGGCAGGGGGCACGGCTACGAGCAGTACTTC; CDR3aa: CSASGRGHGYEQYF
abundance: many; v_gene: TRBV6-5; d_gene: TRBD2; j_gene: TRBJ2-7; CDR3nt: TGTGCCAGCAGTTACAAAGGGCGGGGGGCCTACGAGCAGTACTTC; CDR3aa: CASSYKGRGAYEQYF
abundance: many; v_gene: TRBV20-1; d_gene: -; j_gene: TRBJ2-3; CDR3nt: TGCAGTGCTACCCCCGTAGGGGGGGCATCGGATACGCAGTATTTT; CDR3aa: CSATPVGGASDTQYF
abundance: many; v_gene: TRBV14; d_gene: -; j_gene: TRBJ2-2; CDR3nt: TGTGCCAGCAGCCAAGACGGGCCCGGGGAGCTGTTTTTT; CDR3aa: CASSQDGPGELFF
abundance: -; v_gene: TRBV20-1; d_gene: -; j_gene: TRBJ2-1; CDR3nt: TGCAGTGCTACGCGCCGGGCCGCGCCCCTGGTCTATGAGCAGTTCTTC; CDR3aa: CSATRRAAPLVYEQFF
abundance: many; v_gene: TRBV29-1; d_gene: -; j_gene: TRBJ2-5; CDR3nt: TGCAGCGTTGGGGCCCGGGACACCTATCAAGAGACCCAGTACTTC; CDR3aa: CSVGARDTYQETQYF
abundance: few; v_gene: TRBV3-1; d_gene: TRBD1; j_gene: TRBJ2-5; CDR3nt: TGTGCCAGCAGCCAAGATCGACAGGGTAAAGAGACCCAGTACTTC; CDR3aa: CASSQDRQGKETQYF
abundance: -; v_gene: TRBV5-1; d_gene: -; j_gene: TRBJ2-5; CDR3nt: TGCGCCAGCAGCTTGTCGAAGCAGGGTCCGATAGAGACCCAGTACTTC; CDR3aa: CASSLSKQGPIETQYF
abundance: many; v_gene: TRBV7-2; d_gene: TRBD1; j_gene: TRBJ1-4; CDR3nt: TGTGCCAGCAGCTTAGTGCCAGGGGGACTATTTACAACTAATGAAAAACTGTTTTTT; CDR3aa: CASSLVPGGLFTTNEKLFF
abundance: many; v_gene: TRBV20-1; d_gene: -; j_gene: TRBJ2-2; CDR3nt: TGCAGTGCTACCGACAGAAACACCGGGGAGCTGTTTTTT; CDR3aa: CSATDRNTGELFF
abundance: -; v_gene: TRBV20-1; d_gene: TRBD2; j_gene: TRBJ2-3; CDR3nt: TGCAGTGCTAGTTCGCGGGGGGGCTCAGATACGCAGTATTTC; CDR3aa: CSASSRGGSDTQYF
abundance: many; v_gene: TRBV7-9; d_gene: TRBD2; j_gene: TRBJ2-1; CDR3nt: TGTGCCAGCAGGGGAGGGCTTGAGCAGTTCTTC; CDR3aa: CASRGGLEQFF
abundance: -; v_gene: TRBV18; d_gene: -; j_gene: TRBJ2-4; CDR3nt: TGTGCCAGCTCACCAAACTACAGAGACATTCAGTACTTC; CDR3aa: CASSPNYRDIQYF
abundance: many; v_gene: TRBV5-5; d_gene: -; j_gene: TRBJ1-6; CDR3nt: TGTGCCAGCAGCCCGGCCTATAATTCACCCCTCCACTTT; CDR3aa: CASSPAYNSPLHF
abundance: few; v_gene: TRBV7-6; d_gene: -; j_gene: TRBJ2-7; CDR3nt: TGTGCCAGCAGCCTTGGTCGGGGGACCTACGAGCAGTACTTC; CDR3aa: CASSLGRGTYEQYF
abundance: many; v_gene: TRBV24-1; d_gene: -; j_gene: TRBJ2-5; CDR3nt: TGTGCCACCAGTAAATCTTTGGGGGGGCCAGTGGACCAAGAGACCCAGTACTTC; CDR3aa: CATSKSLGGPVDQETQYF
abundance: -; v_gene: TRBV27; d_gene: TRBD2; j_gene: TRBJ2-7; CDR3nt: TGTGCCAGCACTCTCCGGCGGGGGTTGTACGAGCAGTACTTC; CDR3aa: CASTLRRGLYEQYF
abundance: many; v_gene: TRBV12-3/TRBV12-4; d_gene: -; j_gene: TRBJ1-6; CDR3nt: TGTGCCAGCAGTCCTGGAGGCGCTTATAATTCACCCCTCCACTTT; CDR3aa: CASSPGGAYNSPLHF
abundance: -; v_gene: TRBV12-3/TRBV12-4; d_gene: -; j_gene: TRBJ1-2; CDR3nt: TGTGCCAGCACCTTCGGGGGCTATGGCGACACCTTC; CDR3aa: CASTFGGYGDTF
abundance: many; v_gene: TRBV6-5; d_gene: -; j_gene: TRBJ2-2; CDR3nt: TGTGCCAGCAGTTACTCAAACACCGGGGAGCTGTTTTTT; CDR3aa: CASSYSNTGELFF
abundance: many; v_gene: TRBV11-2; d_gene: -; j_gene: TRBJ1-5; CDR3nt: TGTGCCAGCAGCTTAGATTGGAGTCAGCCCCAGCATTTT; CDR3aa: CASSLDWSQPQHF
abundance: many; v_gene: TRBV7-9; d_gene: -; j_gene: TRBJ2-7; CDR3nt: TGTGCCAGCAGCAGATGGACCGGCCAACGAGTATACGAGCAGTACTTC; CDR3aa: CASSRWTGQRVYEQYF
abundance: -; v_gene: TRBV7-2; d_gene: -; j_gene: TRBJ1-3; CDR3nt: TGTGCCAGCAGCCCTTATAAATCATTTAACAGGGGAAACACCATATATTTT; CDR3aa: CASSPYKSFNRGNTIYF
abundance: many; v_gene: TRBV4-2; d_gene: TRBD1; j_gene: TRBJ1-4; CDR3nt: TGTGCCAGCAGCCAGGGACAGCCCCGGGAAAAACTGTTTTTT; CDR3aa: CASSQGQPREKLFF
abundance: many; v_gene: TRBV12-3/TRBV12-4; d_gene: -; j_gene: TRBJ2-5; CDR3nt: TGTGCCAGCAGTTACCGGGACAAGCAAGAGACCCAGTACTTC; CDR3aa: CASSYRDKQETQYF
abundance: -; v_gene: TRBV5-2; d_gene: -; j_gene: TRBJ2-2; CDR3nt: TGTGCCAGGGGCCCCGGGACAGGAATCGGGGAGCTGTTTTTT; CDR3aa: CARGPGTGIGELFF
abundance: few; v_gene: TRBV4-3; d_gene: TRBD2; j_gene: TRBJ2-1; CDR3nt: TGCGCCAGCAGCCAAGATGCGGGAGGGATCTACAATGAGCAGTTCTTC; CDR3aa: CASSQDAGGIYNEQFF